This T cell receptor beta chain was retrieved from a study of T cells in Graves' hyperthyroidism and ophthalmopathy. Each person with ophthalmopathy scored at least 3 on the Clinical Activity Score, reached NOSPECS grade 4 or higher, and had been ill under 3 months. Together with thyroid ultrasound, orbital computed tomography, serum thyroxine and TRAb, clinical symptoms were used for diagnoses. Looked up from germline, CDR1 is SEHNR and CDR2 is FQNEAQ (reference sequence). V shed 5 bases and J 0 bases; nucleotides not matched to a gene: 12. CDR3 length: 18 amino acids. This clonotype was seen repeatedly, ten times or more. Amplification yielded TCR beta CDR3 regions, with RNA transcripts as the source. In the first-round RT-PCR of the TCR CDR3, the HTBI primer set was used. In TCRdb, the multiplex PCR reads were re-called with MiXCR into one record per CDR3 protein. The sample has 300,000 to 450,000 distinct CDR3 sequences, approximately 14% seen once.

This chain uses TRBV7-9 with TRBJ1-4; 7 positions agree with TRBD1. Source material: blood. This sequence originates from a woman aged 25 to 39 with Graves' ophthalmopathy. CDR3 nucleotide sequence: TGTGCCAGCAGCCCCCGACAGGGTCGGAGCGCAACTAATGAAAAACTGTTTTTT. This gives the protein CASSPRQGRSATNEKLFF.